One and the same sample provided the 18 T cell receptor beta chains below, sequenced in a study of type 1 regulatory T cells. TCRdb processed the reads anew with MiXCR; each CDR3 protein has one entry. Among about 68,000 distinct CDR3 sequences listed, nearly 65% were seen once. Antigens for these TCRs are unknown. The sample consisted of cultured T cells, either the whole culture or a sorted T cell fraction (not recorded which). Subset meaning: Tr1-enriched cell product generated in vitro against host alloantigens. These receptors originate from a human donor in good health.

The chain recombines TRBV4-1 with TRBJ1-4; D is undetermined. The V and J ends lost 1 base and 4 bases respectively, with 10 bases between them. CDR3 size: 15 residues. Germline V gene lookup returns CDR1 MGHRA and CDR2 YSYEKL. Here the CDR3 DNA reads TGCGCCAGCAGCCAAGTTTTTCGCCTTAATGAAAAACTGTTTTTT. Protein sequence: CASSQVFRLNEKLFF.

This chain connects TRBV19 to TRBJ1-4; D not certain. Trimming cost V 5 bases and J 0 bases, with 10 bases left between them. CDR1 and CDR2 (germline): LNHDA, SQIVND (reference sequence). The length of the CDR3 is 15 residues. The CDR3 loop is CASSPDRATNEKLFF. The CDR3 bases are TGTGCCAGTAGTCCCGACCGGGCAACTAATGAAAAACTGTTTTTT.

In this sample, this clonotype turned up a few times. The chain carries TRBV7-2 and TRBJ1-2, with 9 bases that match TRBD1. This CDR3 region has 16 residues. Germline V gives CDR1 SGHTA, CDR2 FQGNSA. With 5 bases clipped from V and 4 bases from J, the junction kept 11 bases outside the gene matches. Here the CDR3 reads CASSGGQGELLYGYTF. CDR3 DNA: TGTGCCAGCAGCGGGGGACAGGGCGAATTGCTCTATGGCTACACCTTC. The whole variable domain, remainder taken from reference TRBV7-2 and TRBJ1-2, is GAGVSQSPSNKVTEKGKDVELRCDPISGHTALYWYRQSLGQGLEFLIYFQGNSAPDKSGLPSDRFSAERTGGSVSTLTIQRTQQEDSAVYLCASSGGQGELLYGYTFGSGTRLTVV.

This clonotype was detected a few times. The chain has TRBV18 and TRBJ2-7; no clear D. The length of the CDR3 is 13 residues. CDR1 is KGHSH, CDR2 LQKENI, per germline. Trimming took off 6 bases at V and 1 base at J, with 10 bases between the two ends. The CDR3 DNA sequence: TGTGCCAGCTCGGATACTGGATCCTACGAGCAGTACTTC. It specifies CASSDTGSYEQYF.

This chain joins TRBV10-3 and TRBJ2-7; D gene uncertain. This CDR3 is 16 amino acids long. Germline CDR1 reads ENHRY; CDR2 reads SYGVKD. The V gene lost 3 bases and the J gene lost 3 bases, with 18 bases spanning the gap. The CDR3 here is CAISDPAVVPGYEQYF. The CDR3, as DNA: TGTGCCATCAGTGACCCGGCGGTAGTTCCGGGCTACGAGCAGTACTTC.

This clonotype was counted a few times. The V and J genes are TRBV19 and TRBJ2-7, with D perhaps matching TRBD1 (6 bases). Germline values: CDR1 LNHDA, CDR2 SQIVND (reference sequence). The CDR3 loop spans 14 amino acids. The V end lost 4 bases, the J end lost 6 bases, and 16 bases lay between the germline ends. CDR3 sequence (DNA): TGTGCCAGTAGTAATCGGCAGGGGCGACGCGAGCAGTACTTC. Its translation is CASSNRQGRREQYF.

This clonotype appeared once. The rearrangement links TRBV7-9 to TRBJ2-2; D perhaps matches TRBD2 (5 bases). The germline V gene encodes CDR1 SEHNR and CDR2 FQNEAQ (reference sequence). The length of the CDR3 is 15 residues. V lost 7 bases, J lost 0 bases, and 12 bases lay in between. For the CDR3, the DNA is TGTGCCAGCACGGGATGGGCTTCGAACACCGGGGAGCTGTTTTTT. This translates into CASTGWASNTGELFF.

This clonotype occurred a few times. The V and J genes are TRBV6-6 and TRBJ1-5, with D perhaps matching TRBD1 (5 bases). Germline CDR1 reads MNHNY; CDR2 reads SVGAGI (reference sequence). V lost 5 bases, J lost 7 bases, and 12 bases lay in between. The CDR3 has 13 residues. The CDR3 is CASSPTGNQPQHF. In DNA form, the CDR3 reads TGTGCCAGCAGTCCTACAGGAAACCAGCCCCAGCATTTT.

The rearrangement links TRBV27 to TRBJ1-6; unclear D gene. Germline V CDR1 and CDR2: MNHEY, SMNVEV (reference sequence). The CDR3 length is 14 residues. V was clipped by 2 bases and J by 8 bases, with 10 bases between them. CDR3 loop: CASSLNRYYSPLHF. The CDR3 coding sequence is TGTGCCAGCAGTTTAAACAGATACTATTCACCCCTCCACTTT.

The genes are TRBV12-3 or TRBV12-4 and TRBJ2-1; no definite D call. V was cut by 6 bases and J by 6 bases, with 15 bases left in between. The CDR3 is 14 residues long. CDR3 coding DNA: TGTGCCAGCAGCCGAGCGCAGTACTTCAATGAGCAGTTCTTC. Encoded protein: CASSRAQYFNEQFF.

This rearrangement joins TRBV29-1 to TRBJ2-1; D might be TRBD2 (5 bases). Trimming stripped 4 bases from V and 8 bases from J, with 18 bases between. Germline loops: CDR1 SQVTM, CDR2 ANQGSEA. This CDR3 has 14 residues. The CDR3 DNA sequence: TGCAGCGTTGCAGGCGGGTGGGGTAGCGATGAGCAGTTCTTC. The encoded protein is CSVAGGWGSDEQFF.

This sequence joins TRBV20-1 and TRBJ2-1; D is tentatively TRBD1 or TRBD2 (5 bases each). V was shortened by 5 bases and J by 4 bases, with 27 bases between the two germline ends. This CDR3 region has 18 residues. Germline CDR1 reads DFQATT; CDR2 reads SNEGSKA (reference sequence). The CDR3 DNA sequence: TGCAGTGCTGAGACGGGGCAGCCGAGGGTCACTGTTTACAATGAGCAGTTCTTC. Protein: CSAETGQPRVTVYNEQFF.

This chain uses TRBV7-9 with TRBJ1-5; D not certain. The CDR3 covers 14 residues. Germline CDR1 reads SEHNR; CDR2 reads FQNEAQ (reference sequence). V lost 2 bases and J lost 3, with 8 bases in between. The CDR3 loop is CASSLMTDNQPQHF. The CDR3 nucleotides are TGTGCCAGCAGCTTAATGACCGACAATCAGCCCCAGCATTTT.

This sequence joins TRBV20-1 and TRBJ1-4; 7 bases agree with TRBD1. The V gene end was trimmed by 3 bases and the J gene end by 8 bases; junction bases not matched to a gene: 12. The germline V gene has CDR1 DFQATT and CDR2 SNEGSKA (reference sequence). CDR3 length: 15 amino acids. CDR3 DNA: TGCAGTGCTAGTCCCGTTGACAGGGAGGGAGAAAAACTGTTTTTT. Protein: CSASPVDREGEKLFF.

The chain combines TRBV3-1 with TRBJ2-7; D unresolved. Germline loops: CDR1 LGHDT, CDR2 YNNKEL (reference sequence). Between the trimmed V and J ends, which lost 4 bases and 6 bases, there was a span of 16 bases. The CDR3 is 14 residues long. The CDR3 here is CASSPVPRRSEQYF. DNA for the CDR3: TGTGCCAGCAGCCCGGTACCCAGACGGTCCGAGCAGTACTTC.

The chain uses TRBV20-1 and TRBJ1-5, with D perhaps TRBD1 (6 bases). The CDR3 has 14 amino acids. Trimming removed 0 bases at V and 7 bases at J, with 13 bases between. Germline V gene sequence: CDR1 DFQATT, CDR2 SNEGSKA (reference sequence). The CDR3 spells CSARDQGGGQPQHF. The CDR3 DNA reads as TGCAGTGCTAGAGACCAAGGAGGGGGGCAGCCCCAGCATTTT.

This chain connects TRBV20-1 to TRBJ2-7; 11 nucleotides line up with TRBD2. This CDR3 is 16 amino acids long. V gave up 6 bases and J gave up 4 bases; unmatched junction bases: 14. Germline V lookup: CDR1 DFQATT, CDR2 SNEGSKA (reference sequence). CDR3 sequence reads: CSAVNPSGRRVYEQYF. CDR3 nucleotide sequence: TGCAGTGCCGTAAATCCTAGCGGGAGGAGGGTTTACGAGCAGTACTTC.

This clonotype has just one count. The chain links TRBV10-3 to TRBJ2-4; possible D gene TRBD2, 6 bases. The CDR3 has 14 amino acids. From germline, CDR1 is ENHRY and CDR2 SYGVKD. Trimming left V 0 bases short and J 5 bases short, with 8 bases between. For the CDR3, the DNA is TGTGCCATCAGTGAGTCGTGGGGGGAAAACATTCAGTACTTC. Translated, it gives CAISESWGENIQYF.